Listed below are T cell receptor beta chains from one sample, sequenced in a study of control samples from healthy donors and cancer patients. The method was immunoSEQ multiplex PCR; TCRdb's version includes in-frame clones alone and lacks a portion of them. The sample comprises around 94,000 clones, roughly nine tenths of which are singletons, and roughly 1.3% rests with the top ten. The source material was blood. All receptors come from a woman aged 45-60 years in good health. Both conserved end residues are part of each CDR3. D genes are given only for firm matches.

d_call j_call v_call cdr3_nt cdr3_aa
NA TRBJ1-3 TRBV18 TGTGCCAGCTCACGGACGGAGGTCACTGGAAACACCATATATTTT CASSRTEVTGNTIYF
NA TRBJ2-5 TRBV2 TGTGCCGGAACCTTGGGACCAGCGGAGACCCAGTACTTC CAGTLGPAETQYF
TRBD2 TRBJ2-1 TRBV19 TGTGTTACCACGGGAGGGCCCTACAATGAGCAGTTCTTC CVTTGGPYNEQFF
TRBD2 TRBJ2-7 TRBV7-2 TGTGCCAGCAGCCCCCTAGCGGGAGGGGCCTCCGAGCAGTACTTC CASSPLAGGASEQYF
NA TRBJ2-2 TRBV7-9 TGTGCCAGCAAAAGGCCATCAGGGGAAGTGCCCGGGGAGCTGTTTTTT CASKRPSGEVPGELFF
TRBD1 TRBJ2-5 TRBV3-1/TRBV3-2 TGTGCCAGCAGCCAGGCCGGGACAGGGAAAGAGACCCAGTACTTC CASSQAGTGKETQYF
TRBD2 TRBJ2-5 TRBV5-1 TGCGCCAGCAGCCGCGGACTAGCGGGAATAGGGGAGACCCAGTACTTC CASSRGLAGIGETQYF
NA TRBJ1-2 TRBV14 TGTGCCAGCAGCACAGACAGGACCTATGGCTACACCTTC CASSTDRTYGYTF
TRBD1 TRBJ1-1 TRBV4-1 TGCGCCAGCAGCCCGGCAGGGGGCATGAGAAACACTGAAGCTTTCTTT CASSPAGGMRNTEAFF
NA TRBJ1-2 TRBV7-9 TGTGCCAGCAGTCTTCGGGACTCCACCCTGGTTCATGGCTACACCTTC CASSLRDSTLVHGYTF
TRBD2 TRBJ2-4 TRBV27 TGTGCCAGCAGTAGTAGCGGGAGGGTTACGAGCATTCAGTACTTC CASSSSGRVTSIQYF
TRBD1 TRBJ2-2 TRBV5-1 TGCGCCAGCAGCAGGGACAGGGTAGACACCGGGGAGCTGTTTTTT CASSRDRVDTGELFF